The clone carrying this TCR beta chain was counted a few times. No antigen is known for it. The sample originates from a study of beta chain features in type 1 diabetes. The isolated RNA, all of it, was reverse transcribed, so expressed TCRB transcripts were what got sequenced. Here immunoSEQ multiplex PCR was the method, and the copy in TCRdb shows in-frame clones only, minus some. Among some 350,000 clones listed, about 10% were seen once. Broader study findings: Shorter TCRB CDR3s, moderately but significantly so, marked every one of the four CD4+ subsets in Type 1 diabetes patients. Diminished insertions and augmented deletions at VDJ junctions characterized type 1 diabetes patients. HLA influence on TCRB rearrangement stayed unresolved here. PCR might favor shorter templates, but any such skew would affect patients and controls equally.

The germline V gene encodes CDR1 SNHLY and CDR2 FYNNEI. The CDR3 contains 11 residues. The V gene lost 8 bases and the J gene lost 9 bases, with 14 bases spanning the gap. Sequenced material: central memory CD4+ T cells from blood. The sequence was obtained from a man aged 30 to 45 with type 1 diabetes. The rearrangement uses TRBV2 and TRBJ2-7; D may be TRBD1 (6 bases). CDR3 sequence: CASGYADRQYF. The CDR3 coding sequence is TGTGCCAGCGGGTATGCGGACAGGCAGTACTTC.